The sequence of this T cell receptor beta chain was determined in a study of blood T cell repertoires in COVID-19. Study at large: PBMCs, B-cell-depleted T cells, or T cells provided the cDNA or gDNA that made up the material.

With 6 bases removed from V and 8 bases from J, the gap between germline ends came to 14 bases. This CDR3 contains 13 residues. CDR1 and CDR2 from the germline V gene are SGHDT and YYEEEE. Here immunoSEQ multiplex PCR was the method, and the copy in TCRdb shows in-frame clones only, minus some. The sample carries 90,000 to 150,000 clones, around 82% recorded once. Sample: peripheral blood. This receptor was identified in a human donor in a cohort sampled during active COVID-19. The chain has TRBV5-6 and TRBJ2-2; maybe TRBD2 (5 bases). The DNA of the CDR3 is TGTGCCAGCACAATCCGGGGATCGGGGGAGCTGTTTTTT. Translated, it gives CASTIRGSGELFF.